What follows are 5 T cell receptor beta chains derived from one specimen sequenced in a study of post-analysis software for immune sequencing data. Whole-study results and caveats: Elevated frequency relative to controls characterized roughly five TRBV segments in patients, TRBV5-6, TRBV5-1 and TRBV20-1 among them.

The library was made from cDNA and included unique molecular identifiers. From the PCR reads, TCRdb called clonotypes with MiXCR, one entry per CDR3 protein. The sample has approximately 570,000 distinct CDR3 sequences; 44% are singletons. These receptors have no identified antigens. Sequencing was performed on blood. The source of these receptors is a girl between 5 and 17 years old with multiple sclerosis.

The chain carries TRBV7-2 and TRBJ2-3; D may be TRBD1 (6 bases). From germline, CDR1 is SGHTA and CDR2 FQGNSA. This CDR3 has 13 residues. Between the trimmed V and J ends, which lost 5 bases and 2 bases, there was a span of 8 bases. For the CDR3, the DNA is TGTGCCAGCAGCACAGGGTTCACAGATACGCAGTATTTT. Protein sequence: CASSTGFTDTQYF.

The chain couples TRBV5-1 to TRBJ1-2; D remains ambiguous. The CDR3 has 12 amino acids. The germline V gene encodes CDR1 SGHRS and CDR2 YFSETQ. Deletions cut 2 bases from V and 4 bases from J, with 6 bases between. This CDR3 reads CASSLDVYGYTF. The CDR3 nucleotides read TGCGCCAGCAGCTTAGATGTCTATGGCTACACCTTC.

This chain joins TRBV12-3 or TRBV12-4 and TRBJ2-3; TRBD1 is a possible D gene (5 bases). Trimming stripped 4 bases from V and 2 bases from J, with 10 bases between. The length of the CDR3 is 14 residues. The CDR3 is CASSYLDITDTQYF. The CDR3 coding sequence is TGTGCCAGCAGTTATCTGGACATCACAGATACGCAGTATTTT.

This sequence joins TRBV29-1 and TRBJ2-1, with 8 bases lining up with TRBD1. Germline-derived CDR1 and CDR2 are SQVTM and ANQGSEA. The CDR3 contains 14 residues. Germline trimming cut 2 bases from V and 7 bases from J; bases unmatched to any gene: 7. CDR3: CSVEWTGSFNEQFF. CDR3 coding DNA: TGCAGCGTTGAATGGACAGGGTCCTTTAATGAGCAGTTCTTC.

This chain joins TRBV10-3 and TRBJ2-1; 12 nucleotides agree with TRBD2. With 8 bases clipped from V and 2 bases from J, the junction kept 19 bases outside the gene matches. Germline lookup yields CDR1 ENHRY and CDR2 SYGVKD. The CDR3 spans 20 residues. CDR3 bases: TGTGCCATCGGAGGGAATATTAGGACTAGCGGGATACGCCCCTACAATGAGCAGTTCTTC. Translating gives CAIGGNIRTSGIRPYNEQFF.